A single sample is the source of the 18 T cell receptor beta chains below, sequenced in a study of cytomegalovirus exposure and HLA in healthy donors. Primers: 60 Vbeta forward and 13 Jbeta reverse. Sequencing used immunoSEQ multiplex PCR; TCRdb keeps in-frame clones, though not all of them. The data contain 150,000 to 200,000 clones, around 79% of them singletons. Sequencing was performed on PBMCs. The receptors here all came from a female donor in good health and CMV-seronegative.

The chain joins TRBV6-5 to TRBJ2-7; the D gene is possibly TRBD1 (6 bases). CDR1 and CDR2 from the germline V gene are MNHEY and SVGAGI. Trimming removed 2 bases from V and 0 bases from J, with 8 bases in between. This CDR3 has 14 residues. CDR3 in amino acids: CASSYRDTSYEQYF. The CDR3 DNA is TGTGCCAGCAGTTACCGGGACACCTCCTACGAGCAGTACTTC.

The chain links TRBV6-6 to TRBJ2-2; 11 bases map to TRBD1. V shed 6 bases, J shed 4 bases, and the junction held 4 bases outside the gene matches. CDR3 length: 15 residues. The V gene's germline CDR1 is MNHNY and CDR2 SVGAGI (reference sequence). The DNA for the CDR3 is TGTGCCAGCAGCTCCGGACAGGGGGCCACCGGGGAGCTGTTTTTT. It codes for CASSSGQGATGELFF.

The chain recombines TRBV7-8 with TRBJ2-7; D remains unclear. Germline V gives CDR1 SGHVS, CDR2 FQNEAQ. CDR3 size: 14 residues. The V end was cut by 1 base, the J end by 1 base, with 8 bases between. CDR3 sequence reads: CASSLVGLSYEQYF. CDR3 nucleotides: TGTGCCAGCAGCTTAGTCGGTCTTTCCTACGAGCAGTACTTC.

The CDR3, as DNA: TGTGCCAGCAGCTTAGCTCCGGGGAAGGACAATGAGCAGTTCTTC. Residues: CASSLAPGKDNEQFF. The V call is TRBV7-9, the J call TRBJ2-1, with a tentative D call TRBD2 (5 bases). The germline V gene has CDR1 SEHNR and CDR2 FQNEAQ (reference sequence). CDR3 size: 15 residues. Trimming took 0 bases from V and 5 from J, leaving 11 bases between them.

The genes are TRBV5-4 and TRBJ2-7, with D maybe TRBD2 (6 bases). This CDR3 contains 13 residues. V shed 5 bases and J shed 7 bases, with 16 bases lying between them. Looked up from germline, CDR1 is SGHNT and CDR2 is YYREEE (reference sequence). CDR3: CASSRDSSREQYF. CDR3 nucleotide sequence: TGTGCCAGCAGTAGGGACTCCTCTCGGGAGCAGTACTTC.

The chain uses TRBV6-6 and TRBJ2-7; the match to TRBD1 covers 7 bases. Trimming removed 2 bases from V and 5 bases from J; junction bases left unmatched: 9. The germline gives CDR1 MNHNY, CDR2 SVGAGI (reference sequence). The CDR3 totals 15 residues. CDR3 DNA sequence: TGTGCCAGCAGTTACCCCCAAGGGGGCGAGGACGAGCAGTACTTC. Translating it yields CASSYPQGGEDEQYF.

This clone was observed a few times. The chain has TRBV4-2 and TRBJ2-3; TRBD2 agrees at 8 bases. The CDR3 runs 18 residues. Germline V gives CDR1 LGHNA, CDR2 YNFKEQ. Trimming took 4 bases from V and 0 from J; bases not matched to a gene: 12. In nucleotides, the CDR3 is TGTGCCAGCAGCCTCTCGTTACTAGCGGAGAAGAGCACAGATACGCAGTATTTT. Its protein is CASSLSLLAEKSTDTQYF.

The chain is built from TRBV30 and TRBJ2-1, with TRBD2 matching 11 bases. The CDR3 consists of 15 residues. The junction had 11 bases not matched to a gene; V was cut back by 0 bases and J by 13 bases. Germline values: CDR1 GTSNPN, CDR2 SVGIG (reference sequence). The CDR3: CAWSVGASGGTRQFF. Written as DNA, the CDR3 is TGTGCCTGGAGTGTTGGGGCTAGCGGGGGGACCCGCCAGTTCTTC.

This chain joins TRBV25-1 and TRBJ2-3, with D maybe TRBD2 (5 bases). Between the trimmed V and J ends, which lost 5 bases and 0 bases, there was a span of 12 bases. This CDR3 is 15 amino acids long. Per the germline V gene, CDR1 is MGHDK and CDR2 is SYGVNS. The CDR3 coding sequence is TGTGCCAGCAGTCCCCGGCGGGCTAGCACAGATACGCAGTATTTT. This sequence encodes CASSPRRASTDTQYF.

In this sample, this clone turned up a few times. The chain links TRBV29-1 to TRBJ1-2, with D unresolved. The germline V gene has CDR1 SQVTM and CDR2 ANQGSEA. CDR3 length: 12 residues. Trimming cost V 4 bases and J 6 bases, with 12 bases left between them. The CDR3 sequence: CSVVSGRNGYTF. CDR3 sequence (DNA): TGCAGCGTTGTGAGTGGGCGTAATGGCTACACCTTC.

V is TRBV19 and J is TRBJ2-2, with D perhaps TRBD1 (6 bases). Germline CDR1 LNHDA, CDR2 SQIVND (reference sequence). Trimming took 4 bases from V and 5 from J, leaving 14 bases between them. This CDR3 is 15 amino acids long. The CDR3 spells CASSTQGSGTGELFF. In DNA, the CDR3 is TGTGCCAGTAGTACTCAGGGGAGTGGGACCGGGGAGCTGTTTTTT. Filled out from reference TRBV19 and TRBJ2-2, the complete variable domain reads DGGITQSPKYLFRKEGQNVTLSCEQNLNHDAMYWYRQDPGQGLRLIYYSQIVNDFQKGDIAEGYSVSREKKESFPLTVTSAQKNPTAFYLCASSTQGSGTGELFFGEGSRLTVL.

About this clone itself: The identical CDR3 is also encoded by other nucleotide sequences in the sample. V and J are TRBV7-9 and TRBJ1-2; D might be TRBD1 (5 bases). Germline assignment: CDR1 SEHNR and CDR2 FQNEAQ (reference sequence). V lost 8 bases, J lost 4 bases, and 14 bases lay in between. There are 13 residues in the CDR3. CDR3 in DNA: TGTGCCAGCGGGACGGGGGTTGTCTATGGCTACACCTTC. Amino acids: CASGTGVVYGYTF.

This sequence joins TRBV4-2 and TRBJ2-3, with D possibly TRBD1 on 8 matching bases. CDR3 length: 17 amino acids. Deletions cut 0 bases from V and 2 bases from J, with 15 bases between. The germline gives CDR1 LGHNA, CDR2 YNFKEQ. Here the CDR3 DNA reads TGTGCCAGCAGCCAAGATACAGGGGGGGGGCCCACAGATACGCAGTATTTT. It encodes CASSQDTGGGPTDTQYF.

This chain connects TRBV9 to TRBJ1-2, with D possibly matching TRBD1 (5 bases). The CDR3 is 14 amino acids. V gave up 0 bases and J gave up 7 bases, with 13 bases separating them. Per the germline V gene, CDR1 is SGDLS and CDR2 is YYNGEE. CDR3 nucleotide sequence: TGTGCCAGCAGCGTAGCTTCCGACGGGGGTGGCTACACCTTC. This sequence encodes CASSVASDGGGYTF.

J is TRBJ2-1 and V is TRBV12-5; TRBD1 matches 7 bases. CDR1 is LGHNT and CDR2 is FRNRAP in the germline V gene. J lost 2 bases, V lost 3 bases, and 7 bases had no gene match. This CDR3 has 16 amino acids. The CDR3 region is CASGLRVTGTYNEQFF. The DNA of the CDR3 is TGTGCTAGTGGTTTACGGGTGACAGGGACCTACAATGAGCAGTTCTTC.

The CDR3 loop reads CASSPRGGLANYGYTF. CDR3 sequence (DNA): TGTGCCAGCTCACCTCGGGGGGGGCTGGCTAACTATGGCTACACCTTC. The J gene is TRBJ1-2, the V gene TRBV18; D may be TRBD1 (6 bases). The germline V and J ends were trimmed by 3 bases and 0 bases, with 14 bases remaining between them. Germline-derived CDR1 and CDR2 are KGHSH and LQKENI. This CDR3 region has 16 residues. The full variable domain, with the rest looked up from reference TRBV18 and TRBJ1-2, is NAGVMQNPRHLVRRRGQEARLRCSPMKGHSHVYWYRQLPEEGLKFMVYLQKENIIDESGMPKERFSAEFPKEGPSILRIQQVVRGDSAAYFCASSPRGGLANYGYTFGSGTRLTVV.

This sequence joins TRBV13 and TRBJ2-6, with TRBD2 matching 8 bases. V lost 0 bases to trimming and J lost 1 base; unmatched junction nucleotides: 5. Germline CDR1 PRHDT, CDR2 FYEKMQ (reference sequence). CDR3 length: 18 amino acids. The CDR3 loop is CASSLGGSGKSGANVLTF. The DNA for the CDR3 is TGTGCCAGCAGCTTAGGGGGTAGCGGGAAATCTGGGGCCAACGTCCTGACTTTC.

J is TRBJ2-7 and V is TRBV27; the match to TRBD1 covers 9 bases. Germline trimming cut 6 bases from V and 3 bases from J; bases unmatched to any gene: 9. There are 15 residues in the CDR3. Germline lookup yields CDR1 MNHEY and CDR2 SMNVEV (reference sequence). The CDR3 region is CASSDTGTGSYEQYF. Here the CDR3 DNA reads TGTGCCAGCAGCGATACCGGGACAGGGAGCTACGAGCAGTACTTC.